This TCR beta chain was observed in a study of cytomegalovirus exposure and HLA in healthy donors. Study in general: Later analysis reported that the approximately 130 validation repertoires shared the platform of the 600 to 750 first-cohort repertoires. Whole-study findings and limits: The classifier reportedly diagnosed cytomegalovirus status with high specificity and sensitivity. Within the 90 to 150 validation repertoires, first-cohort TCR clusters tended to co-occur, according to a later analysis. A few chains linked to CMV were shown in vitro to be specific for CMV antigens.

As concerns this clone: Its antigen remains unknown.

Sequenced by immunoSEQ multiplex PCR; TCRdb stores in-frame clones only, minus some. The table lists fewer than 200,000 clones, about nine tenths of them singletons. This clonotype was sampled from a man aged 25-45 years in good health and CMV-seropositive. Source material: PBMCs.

CDR3 amino acids: CATSSQGASYGYTF. The CDR3 nucleotides read TGTGCCACCAGCAGCCAGGGGGCGAGCTATGGCTACACCTTC. This rearrangement joins TRBV15 to TRBJ1-2, with 8 bases lining up with TRBD1. V shed 3 bases and J 4 bases; nucleotides not matched to a gene: 4. CDR1 is LNHNV and CDR2 is YYDKDF in the germline V gene (reference sequence). The CDR3 runs 14 residues.